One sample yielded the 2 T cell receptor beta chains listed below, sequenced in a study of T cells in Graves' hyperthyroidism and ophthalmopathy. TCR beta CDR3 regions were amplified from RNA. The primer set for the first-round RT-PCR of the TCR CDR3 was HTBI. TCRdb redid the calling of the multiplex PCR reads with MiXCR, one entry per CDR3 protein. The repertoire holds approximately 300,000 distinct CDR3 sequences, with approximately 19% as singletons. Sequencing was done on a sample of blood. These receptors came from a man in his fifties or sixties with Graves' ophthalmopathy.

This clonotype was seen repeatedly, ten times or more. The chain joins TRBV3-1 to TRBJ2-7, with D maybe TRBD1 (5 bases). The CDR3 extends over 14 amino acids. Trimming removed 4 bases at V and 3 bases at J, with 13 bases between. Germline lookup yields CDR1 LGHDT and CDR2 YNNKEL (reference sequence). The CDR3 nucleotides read TGTGCCAGCAGCCGGTTTGTAGGGGACTACGAGCAGTACTTC. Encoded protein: CASSRFVGDYEQYF.

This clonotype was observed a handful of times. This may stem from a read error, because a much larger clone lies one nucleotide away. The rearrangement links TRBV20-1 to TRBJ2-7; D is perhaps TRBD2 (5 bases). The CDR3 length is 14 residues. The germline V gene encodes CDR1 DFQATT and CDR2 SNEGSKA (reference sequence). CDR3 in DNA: TGCAGTGCTAGTCCCCCGCGGGTCTCCCACGAGCAGTACTTC. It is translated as CSASPPRVSHEQYF.